Following are 7 T cell receptor beta chains from one sample sequenced in a study of cytomegalovirus exposure and HLA in healthy donors. PCR amplification relied on 60 Vbeta primers (plus 13 Jbeta primers). TCRdb's table, derived via immunoSEQ multiplex PCR, lists solely in-frame clones and lacks some. This table has some 160,000 clones, 70% to 85% appearing once. Sample: PBMCs. Receptors were obtained from a male donor in good health and CMV-seronegative.

This sequence joins TRBV28 and TRBJ1-2; D remains unclear. Germline-derived CDR1 and CDR2 are MDHEN and SYDVKM. This CDR3 has 15 residues. The V and J ends lost 3 bases and 0 bases respectively, with 11 bases between them. The CDR3 loop reads CASSFPSLANYGYTF. The CDR3, as DNA: TGTGCCAGCAGTTTCCCCTCGTTAGCTAACTATGGCTACACCTTC.

This clone has a handful of counts. The chain joins TRBV5-4 to TRBJ2-3; 9 bases fit TRBD2. The V segment lost 4 bases and the J segment 1 base; nucleotides outside the gene matches: 4. The CDR3 is 15 residues long. Germline CDR1 and CDR2: SGHNT and YYREEE (reference sequence). The CDR3 bases are TGTGCCAGCAGCATCCGGACTAGCGGCACAGATACGCAGTATTTT. Protein sequence: CASSIRTSGTDTQYF. Combining the CDR3 with reference TRBV5-4 and TRBJ2-3 gives the whole variable domain ETGVTQSPTHLIKTRGQQVTLRCSSQSGHNTVSWYQQALGQGPQFIFQYYREEENGRGNFPPRFSGLQFPNYSSELNVNALELDDSALYLCASSIRTSGTDTQYFGPGTRLTVL.

The chain links TRBV5-8 to TRBJ1-2; 9 bases line up with TRBD1. The junction had 3 bases not matched to a gene; V was cut back by 5 bases and J by 4 bases. The V gene's germline CDR1 is SGHTS and CDR2 YDEGEE. The CDR3 loop spans 13 amino acids. CDR3 nucleotides: TGTGCCAGCAGTCGACAGGGGGGCTATGGCTACACCTTC. This encodes CASSRQGGYGYTF.

This chain connects TRBV5-1 to TRBJ2-1; 9 nucleotides align to TRBD2. Germline CDR1 reads SGHRS; CDR2 reads YFSETQ. Germline trimming cut 0 bases from V and 2 bases from J; bases unmatched to any gene: 3. The CDR3 is 16 residues long. CDR3 sequence (DNA): TGCGCCAGCAGCTTGGTTCTAGCGGGGCCCTACAATGAGCAGTTCTTC. Its protein is CASSLVLAGPYNEQFF.

The gene calls are TRBV18 and TRBJ2-5; perhaps TRBD2 as D (6 bases). V was pared by 3 bases and J by 2 bases, with 13 bases between. CDR1 is KGHSH and CDR2 is LQKENI in the germline V gene. CDR3 length: 15 residues. CDR3 DNA sequence: TGTGCCAGCTCACCGAGGGAGGCCTTACAAGAGACCCAGTACTTC. Amino acid sequence: CASSPREALQETQYF.

The chain carries TRBV28 and TRBJ1-6; 7 bases fit TRBD1. Looked up from germline, CDR1 is MDHEN and CDR2 is SYDVKM. This CDR3 has 14 residues. The V segment lost 5 bases and the J segment 6 bases; nucleotides outside the gene matches: 4. This chain's CDR3 is CASSQQGTNSPLHF. The CDR3 DNA reads as TGTGCCAGCAGTCAACAGGGGACTAATTCACCCCTCCACTTT.

This rearrangement joins TRBV18 to TRBJ1-2; D uncertain. CDR1 is KGHSH, CDR2 LQKENI, per germline. Trimming stripped 4 bases from V and 2 bases from J, with 8 bases between. This CDR3 spans 13 amino acids. The CDR3 DNA sequence: TGTGCCAGCTCACTATCCGTAAACTATGGCTACACCTTC. Translating gives CASSLSVNYGYTF.